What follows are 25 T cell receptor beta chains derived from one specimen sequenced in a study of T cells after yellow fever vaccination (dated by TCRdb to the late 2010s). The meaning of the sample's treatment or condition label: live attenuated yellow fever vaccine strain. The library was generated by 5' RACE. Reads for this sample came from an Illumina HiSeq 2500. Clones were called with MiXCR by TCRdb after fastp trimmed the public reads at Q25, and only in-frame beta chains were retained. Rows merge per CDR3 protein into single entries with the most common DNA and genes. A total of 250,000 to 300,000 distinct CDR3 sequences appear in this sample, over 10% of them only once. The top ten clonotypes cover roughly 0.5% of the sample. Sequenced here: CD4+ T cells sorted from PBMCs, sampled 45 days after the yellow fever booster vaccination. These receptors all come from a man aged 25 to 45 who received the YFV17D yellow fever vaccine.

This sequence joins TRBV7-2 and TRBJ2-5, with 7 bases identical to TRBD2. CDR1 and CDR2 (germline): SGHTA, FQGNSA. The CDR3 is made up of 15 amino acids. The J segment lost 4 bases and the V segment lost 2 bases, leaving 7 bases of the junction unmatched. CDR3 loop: CASSLRAAGTETQYF. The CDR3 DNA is TGTGCCAGCAGCTTAAGAGCAGCGGGAACAGAGACCCAGTACTTC.

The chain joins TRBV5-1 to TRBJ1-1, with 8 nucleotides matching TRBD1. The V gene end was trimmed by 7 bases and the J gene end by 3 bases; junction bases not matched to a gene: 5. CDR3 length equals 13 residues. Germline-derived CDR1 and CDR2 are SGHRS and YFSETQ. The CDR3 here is CASGQGWDTEAFF. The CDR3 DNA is TGCGCCAGCGGACAGGGATGGGACACTGAAGCTTTCTTT.

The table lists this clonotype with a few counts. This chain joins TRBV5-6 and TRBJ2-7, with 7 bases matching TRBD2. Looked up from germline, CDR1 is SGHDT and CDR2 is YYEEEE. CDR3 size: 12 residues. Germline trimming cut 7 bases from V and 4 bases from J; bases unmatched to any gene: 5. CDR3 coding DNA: TGTGCCAGCCGATGGGGGGGGTACGAGCAGTACTTC. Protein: CASRWGGYEQYF.

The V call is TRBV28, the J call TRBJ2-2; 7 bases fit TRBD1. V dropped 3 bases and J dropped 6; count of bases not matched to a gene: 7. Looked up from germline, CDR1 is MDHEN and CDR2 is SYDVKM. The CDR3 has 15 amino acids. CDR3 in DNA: TGTGCCAGCAGTTTCCACAGGGGTTGGGCCGGGGAGCTGTTTTTT. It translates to CASSFHRGWAGELFF. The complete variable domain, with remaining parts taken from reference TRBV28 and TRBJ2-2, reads DVKVTQSSRYLVKRTGEKVFLECVQDMDHENMFWYRQDPGLGLRLIYFSYDVKMKEKGDIPEGYSVSREKKERFSLILESASTNQTSMYLCASSFHRGWAGELFFGEGSRLTVL.

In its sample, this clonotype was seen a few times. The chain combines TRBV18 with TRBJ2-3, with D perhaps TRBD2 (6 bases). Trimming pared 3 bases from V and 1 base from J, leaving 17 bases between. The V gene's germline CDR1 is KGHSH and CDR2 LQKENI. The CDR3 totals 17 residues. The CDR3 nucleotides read TGTGCCAGCTCACCTTTCCCGGGACTCAGGGGCACAGATACGCAGTATTTT. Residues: CASSPFPGLRGTDTQYF.

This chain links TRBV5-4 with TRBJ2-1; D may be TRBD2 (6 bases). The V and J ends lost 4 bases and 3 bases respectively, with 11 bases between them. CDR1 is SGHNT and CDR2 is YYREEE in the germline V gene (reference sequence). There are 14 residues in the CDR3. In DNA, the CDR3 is TGTGCCAGCAGCAAGCGGCGGGACTACAATGAGCAGTTCTTC. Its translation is CASSKRRDYNEQFF.

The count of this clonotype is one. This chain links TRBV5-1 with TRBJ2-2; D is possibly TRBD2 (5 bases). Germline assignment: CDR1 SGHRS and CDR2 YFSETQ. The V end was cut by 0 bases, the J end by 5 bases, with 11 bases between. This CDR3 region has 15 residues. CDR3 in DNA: TGCGCCAGCAGCTTGGGCAGCTCGGGGACCGGGGAGCTGTTTTTT. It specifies CASSLGSSGTGELFF.

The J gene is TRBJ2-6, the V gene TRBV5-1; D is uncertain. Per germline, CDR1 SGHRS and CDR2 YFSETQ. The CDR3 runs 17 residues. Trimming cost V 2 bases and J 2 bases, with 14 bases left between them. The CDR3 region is CASSLGPSTTGANVLTF. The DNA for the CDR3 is TGCGCCAGCAGCTTAGGCCCCTCCACGACTGGGGCCAACGTCCTGACTTTC.

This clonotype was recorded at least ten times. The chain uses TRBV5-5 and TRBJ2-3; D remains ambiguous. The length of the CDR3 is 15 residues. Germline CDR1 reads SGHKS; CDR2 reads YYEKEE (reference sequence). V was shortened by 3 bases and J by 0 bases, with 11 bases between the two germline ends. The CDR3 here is CASSSVISSTDTQYF. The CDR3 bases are TGTGCCAGCAGCTCCGTAATATCTAGCACAGATACGCAGTATTTT.

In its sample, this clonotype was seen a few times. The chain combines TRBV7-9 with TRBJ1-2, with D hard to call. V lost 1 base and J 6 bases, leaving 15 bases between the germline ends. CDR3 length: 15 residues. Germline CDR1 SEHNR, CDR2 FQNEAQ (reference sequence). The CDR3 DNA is TGTGCCAGCAGCTTAGAGCGTCAGACATTGGATGGCTACACCTTC. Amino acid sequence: CASSLERQTLDGYTF.

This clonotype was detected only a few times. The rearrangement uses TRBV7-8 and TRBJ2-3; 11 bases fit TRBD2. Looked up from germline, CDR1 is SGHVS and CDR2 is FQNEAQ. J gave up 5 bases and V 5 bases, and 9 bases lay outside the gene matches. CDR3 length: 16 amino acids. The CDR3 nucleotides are TGTGCCAGCAGCGCCACTAGCGGGAGAGGGAAAGATACGCAGTATTTT. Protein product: CASSATSGRGKDTQYF.

The DNA of the CDR3 is TGTGCCATCACCCGGTTCGAGTCCTACGAGCAGTACTTC. It yields the protein CAITRFESYEQYF. The rearrangement uses TRBV7-9 and TRBJ2-7, with D uncertain. Per germline, CDR1 SEHNR and CDR2 FQNEAQ (reference sequence). The CDR3 contains 13 residues. V shed 10 bases and J shed 1 base, with 14 bases lying between them.

The CDR3 DNA reads as TGCAGCGTCACCTCGCGAAGGGTGAACACTGAAGCTTTCTTT. It codes for CSVTSRRVNTEAFF. The rearrangement joins TRBV29-1 to TRBJ1-1; D gene uncertain. Germline V lookup: CDR1 SQVTM, CDR2 ANQGSEA. V lost 6 bases to trimming and J lost 0 bases, with 14 bases between them. This CDR3 has 14 amino acids.

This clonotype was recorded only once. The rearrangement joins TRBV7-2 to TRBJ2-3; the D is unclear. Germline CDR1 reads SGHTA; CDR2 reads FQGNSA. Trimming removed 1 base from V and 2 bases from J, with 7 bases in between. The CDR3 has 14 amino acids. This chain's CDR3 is CASSLGHYTDTQYF. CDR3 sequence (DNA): TGTGCCAGCAGCTTAGGGCATTACACAGATACGCAGTATTTT.

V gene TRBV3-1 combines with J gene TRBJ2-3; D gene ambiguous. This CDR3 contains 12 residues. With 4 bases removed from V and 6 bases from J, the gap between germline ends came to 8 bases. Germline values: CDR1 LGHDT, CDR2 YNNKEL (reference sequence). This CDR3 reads CASSRQTDTQYF. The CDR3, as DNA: TGTGCCAGCAGCCGCCAAACGGATACGCAGTATTTT.

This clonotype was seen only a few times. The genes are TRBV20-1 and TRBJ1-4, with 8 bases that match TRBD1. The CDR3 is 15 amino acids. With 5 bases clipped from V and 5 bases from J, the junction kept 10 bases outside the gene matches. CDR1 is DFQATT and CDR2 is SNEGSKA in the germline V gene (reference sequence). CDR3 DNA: TGCAGTGCTTTCCCCGGACAGGGACTAAATGAAAAACTGTTTTTT. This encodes CSAFPGQGLNEKLFF.

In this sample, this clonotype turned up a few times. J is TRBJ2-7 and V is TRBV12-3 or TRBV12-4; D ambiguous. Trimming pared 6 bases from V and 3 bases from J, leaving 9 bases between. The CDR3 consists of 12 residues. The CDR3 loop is CASSGPYYEQYF. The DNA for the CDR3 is TGTGCCAGCAGCGGACCGTACTACGAGCAGTACTTC.

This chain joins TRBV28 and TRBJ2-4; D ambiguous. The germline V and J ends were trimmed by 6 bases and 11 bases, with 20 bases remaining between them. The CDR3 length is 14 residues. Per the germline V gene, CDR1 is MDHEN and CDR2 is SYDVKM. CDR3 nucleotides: TGTGCCAGCAGCTTCCCCCGGACCTCTCCCCTTCAGTACTTC. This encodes CASSFPRTSPLQYF.

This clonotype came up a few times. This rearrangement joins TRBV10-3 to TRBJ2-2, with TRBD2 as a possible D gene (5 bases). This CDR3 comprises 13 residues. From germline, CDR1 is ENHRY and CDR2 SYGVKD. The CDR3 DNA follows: TGTGCTACGAGGAGGCGAGAAGACGGGGAGCTGTTTTTT. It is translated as CATRRREDGELFF.

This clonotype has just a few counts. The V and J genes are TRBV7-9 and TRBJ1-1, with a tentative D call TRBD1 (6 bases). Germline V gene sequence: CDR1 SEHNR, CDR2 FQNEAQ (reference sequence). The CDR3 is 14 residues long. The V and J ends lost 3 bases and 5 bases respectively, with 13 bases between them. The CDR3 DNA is TGTGCCAGCAGCTTCCCGGGGGCACGAACTGAAGCTTTCTTT. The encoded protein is CASSFPGARTEAFF.

The CDR3 reads CASSSGQTFSYEQYF. Written as DNA, the CDR3 is TGTGCCAGCAGCTCAGGACAGACCTTTTCCTACGAGCAGTACTTC. This chain uses TRBV7-9 with TRBJ2-7, with D perhaps TRBD1 (6 bases). The CDR3 sequence is 15 residues long. Germline V gene sequence: CDR1 SEHNR, CDR2 FQNEAQ (reference sequence). V was pared by 4 bases and J by 1 base, with 14 bases between. Using reference TRBV7-9 and TRBJ2-7 for the parts outside the CDR3, the full variable domain is DTGVSQNPRHKITKRGQNVTFRCDPISEHNRLYWYRQTLGQGPEFLTYFQNEAQLEKSRLLSDRFSAERPKGSFSTLEIQRTEQGDSAMYLCASSSGQTFSYEQYFGPGTRLTVT.

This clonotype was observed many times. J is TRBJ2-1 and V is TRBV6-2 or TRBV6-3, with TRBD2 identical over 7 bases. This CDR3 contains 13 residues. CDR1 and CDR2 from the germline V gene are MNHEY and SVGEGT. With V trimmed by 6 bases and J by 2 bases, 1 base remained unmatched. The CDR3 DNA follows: TGTGCCAGCAGGGCGGGAGCCTACAATGAGCAGTTCTTC. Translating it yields CASRAGAYNEQFF.

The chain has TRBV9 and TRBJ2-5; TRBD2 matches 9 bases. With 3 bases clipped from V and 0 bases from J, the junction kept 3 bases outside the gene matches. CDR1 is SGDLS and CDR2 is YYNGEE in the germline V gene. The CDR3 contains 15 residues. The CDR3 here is CASSELAGYQETQYF. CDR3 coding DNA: TGTGCCAGCAGCGAACTAGCGGGCTACCAAGAGACCCAGTACTTC.

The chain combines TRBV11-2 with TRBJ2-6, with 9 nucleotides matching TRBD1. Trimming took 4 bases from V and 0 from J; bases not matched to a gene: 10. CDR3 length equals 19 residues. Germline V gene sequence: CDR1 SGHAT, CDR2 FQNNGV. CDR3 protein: CASSSGGQGALSGANVLTF. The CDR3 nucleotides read TGTGCCAGCAGCTCCGGGGGACAGGGAGCCCTCTCTGGGGCCAACGTCCTGACTTTC.

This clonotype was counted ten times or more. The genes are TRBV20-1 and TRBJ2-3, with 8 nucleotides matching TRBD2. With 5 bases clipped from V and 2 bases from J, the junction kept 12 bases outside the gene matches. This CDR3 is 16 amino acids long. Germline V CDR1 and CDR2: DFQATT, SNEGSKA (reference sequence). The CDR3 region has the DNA TGCAGTGCTCGGACTAGCTTGGTCGTCACCACAGATACGCAGTATTTT. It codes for CSARTSLVVTTDTQYF.